This TCR beta chain originates from a study of immune evolution from preneoplasia to lung adenocarcinoma. About the study: HLA loss of heterozygosity: under 7.5% AIS, about 15% MIA, about 35% ADC, none AAH.

H&E slides confirmed each diagnosis, reviewed by two pathologists independently. After pathologic assessment, macro-dissection selected premalignant or tumor cells for extraction. Repertoires were generated with immunoSEQ multiplex PCR, while TCRdb's copy carries only in-frame clones and drops some. This sample has 6,600 or so clones, with around 77% found just once. Concerning this clone: Its antigen is still unknown.

This CDR3 has 16 residues. The ends lost 4 bases at V and 5 bases at J; junction bases unmatched: 10. Per germline, CDR1 SGHAT and CDR2 FQNNGV. Overall study findings and caveats: Normal lung had highest clonality; later lesions appeared denser, more diverse.

The chain is built from TRBV11-2 and TRBJ2-5, with 10 positions matching TRBD2. Sequenced sample: FFPE lung adenocarcinoma in situ tissue. The receptor was isolated from a person aged 60 to 85 with lung adenocarcinoma. The CDR3 nucleotides read TGTGCCAGCAGCTCCCTAGCGGGGGCTAACATGGAGACCCAGTACTTC. This encodes CASSSLAGANMETQYF.